These T cell receptor beta chains were read from a single sample in a study of T-cell memory formation after mild COVID-19. One entry per CDR3 protein, called by TCRdb with MiXCR from the 5' RACE reads. The repertoire includes 190,000 or so distinct CDR3 sequences, 27% of them detected once, and roughly 10% sits in the top ten. Sequenced sample: PBMCs or a T cell subset sorted from them (not recorded which). The receptor set was obtained from an adult woman who had mild COVID-19 (a few samples of this study predate the infection). Cell type and time point are not known. Each CDR3 is given with its conserved first and last residue. The D gene is left open where the match is weak. The size entry is marked missing in some rows and otherwise reads once, few, many or a size class.

d_gene	abundance	j_gene	v_gene	len	CDR3nt	CDR3aa
-	-	TRBJ1-2	TRBV20-1	13	TGCAGTGCTAGGGAGGGCCTACTGGATGGCTACACCTTC	CSAREGLLDGYTF
-	-	TRBJ2-2	TRBV24-1	15	TGTGCCACCAGTGAGCCCGACCAGAACACCGGGGAGCTGTTTTTT	CATSEPDQNTGELFF
-	-	TRBJ2-1	TRBV24-1	12	TGTGCCACCAGTGATGTCTACAATGAGCAGTTCTTC	CATSDVYNEQFF
TRBD2	-	TRBJ2-1	TRBV7-3	14	TGTGCCAGCACCCCAGGGACTAGCAACAATGAGCAGTTCTTC	CASTPGTSNNEQFF
-	-	TRBJ2-1	TRBV7-3	17	TGTGCCAGCAGCTTAATTCCCACTGGCCGCTCCTACAATGAGCAGTTCTTC	CASSLIPTGRSYNEQFF
-	-	TRBJ1-1	TRBV29-1	12	TGCAGCGTTCGACCGGCGAACACTGAAGCTTTCTTT	CSVRPANTEAFF
-	-	TRBJ1-1	TRBV11-2	11	TGTGCCAGCAGTCAGATGGGTGAAGCTTTCTTT	CASSQMGEAFF
-	-	TRBJ2-7	TRBV20-1	14	TGCAGTGCTAGAGATCCTACCCTGACCTACGAGCAGTACTTC	CSARDPTLTYEQYF
TRBD1	few	TRBJ2-1	TRBV7-2	15	TGTGCCAGCAGCCGCGGACAGGGGGCCTGGGATGAGCAGTTCTTC	CASSRGQGAWDEQFF
TRBD2	-	TRBJ2-3	TRBV7-6	16	TGTGCCAGCAGCTTAAGGGGCGCGGGGGTGACAGATACGCAGTATTTT	CASSLRGAGVTDTQYF